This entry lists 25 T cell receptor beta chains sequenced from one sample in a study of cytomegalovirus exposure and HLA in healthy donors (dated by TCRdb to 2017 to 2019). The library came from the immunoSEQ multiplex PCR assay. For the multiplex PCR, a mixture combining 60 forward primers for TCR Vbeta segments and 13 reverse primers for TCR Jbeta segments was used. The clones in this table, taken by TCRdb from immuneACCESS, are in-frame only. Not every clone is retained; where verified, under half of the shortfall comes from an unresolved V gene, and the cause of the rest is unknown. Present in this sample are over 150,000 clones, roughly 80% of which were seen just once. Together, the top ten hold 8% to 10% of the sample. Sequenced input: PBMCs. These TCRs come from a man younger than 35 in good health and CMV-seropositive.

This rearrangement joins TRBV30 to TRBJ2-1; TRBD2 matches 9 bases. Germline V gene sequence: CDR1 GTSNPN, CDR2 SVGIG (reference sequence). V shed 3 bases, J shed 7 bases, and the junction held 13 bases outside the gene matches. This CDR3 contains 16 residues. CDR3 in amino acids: CAWSPPRVAGENEQFF. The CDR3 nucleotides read TGTGCCTGGAGCCCTCCAAGGGTAGCGGGAGAAAATGAGCAGTTCTTC.

DNA of the CDR3: TGTGCCAGCAGCTTAGGACGGGAGGCGGGTACCGGGGAGCTGTTTTTT. It is translated as CASSLGREAGTGELFF. The rearrangement links TRBV5-4 to TRBJ2-2, with 7 bases lining up with TRBD2. Losses at the gene ends were 2 bases for V and 5 bases for J; bases not matched to a gene: 9. The germline CDR1 and CDR2 sequences are SGHNT and YYREEE (reference sequence). The CDR3 length is 16 residues.

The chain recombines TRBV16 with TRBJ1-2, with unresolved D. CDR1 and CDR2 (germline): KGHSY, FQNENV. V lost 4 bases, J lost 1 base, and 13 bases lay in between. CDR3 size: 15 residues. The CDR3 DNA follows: TGTGCCAGCAGCCTTGACACTCCACTTAACTATGGCTACACCTTC. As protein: CASSLDTPLNYGYTF.

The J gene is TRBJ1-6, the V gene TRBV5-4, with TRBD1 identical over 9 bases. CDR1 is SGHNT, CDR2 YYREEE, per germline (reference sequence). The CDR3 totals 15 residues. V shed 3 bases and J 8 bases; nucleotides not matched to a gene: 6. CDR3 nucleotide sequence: TGTGCCAGCAGCTCAACCGGGACAGGGTATTCACCCCTCCACTTT. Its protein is CASSSTGTGYSPLHF.

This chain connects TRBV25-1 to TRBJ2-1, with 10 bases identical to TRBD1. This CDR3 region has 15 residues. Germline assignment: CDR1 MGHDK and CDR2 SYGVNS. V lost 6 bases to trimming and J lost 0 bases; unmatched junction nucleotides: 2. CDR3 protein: CASRRQGASYNEQFF. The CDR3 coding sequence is TGTGCCAGCAGGAGACAGGGGGCCTCCTACAATGAGCAGTTCTTC. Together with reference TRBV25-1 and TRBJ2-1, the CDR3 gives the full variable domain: EADIYQTPRYLVIGTGKKITLECSQTMGHDKMYWYQQDPGMELHLIHYSYGVNSTEKGDLSSESTVSRIRTEHFPLTLESARPSHTSQYLCASRRQGASYNEQFFGPGTRLTVL.

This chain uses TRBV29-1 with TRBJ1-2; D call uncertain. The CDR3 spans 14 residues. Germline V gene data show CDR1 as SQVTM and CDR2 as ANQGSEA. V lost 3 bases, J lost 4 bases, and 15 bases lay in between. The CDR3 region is CSVDGEARGYGYTF. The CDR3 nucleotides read TGCAGCGTTGACGGGGAGGCCCGGGGCTATGGCTACACCTTC.

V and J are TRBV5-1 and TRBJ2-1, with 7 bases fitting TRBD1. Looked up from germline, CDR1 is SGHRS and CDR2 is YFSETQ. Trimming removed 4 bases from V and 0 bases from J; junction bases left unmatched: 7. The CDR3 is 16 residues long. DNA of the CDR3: TGCGCCAGCAGCCCGCCCCGGACAGGCTCCTACAATGAGCAGTTCTTC. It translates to CASSPPRTGSYNEQFF.

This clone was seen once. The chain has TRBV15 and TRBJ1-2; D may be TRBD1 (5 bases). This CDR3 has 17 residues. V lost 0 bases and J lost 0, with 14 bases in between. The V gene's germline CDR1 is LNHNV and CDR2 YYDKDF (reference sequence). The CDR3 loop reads CATSREARVQANYGYTF. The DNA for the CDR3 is TGTGCCACCAGCAGAGAGGCCAGGGTTCAAGCTAACTATGGCTACACCTTC.

CDR3 loop: CASSTRQGFQETQYF. CDR3 nucleotide sequence: TGTGCCAGCAGCACTAGACAGGGATTCCAAGAGACCCAGTACTTC. V gene TRBV5-6 combines with J gene TRBJ2-5; TRBD1 matches at 7 bases. This CDR3 comprises 15 residues. The V segment lost 4 bases and the J segment 1 base; nucleotides outside the gene matches: 7. CDR1 and CDR2 from the germline V gene are SGHDT and YYEEEE.

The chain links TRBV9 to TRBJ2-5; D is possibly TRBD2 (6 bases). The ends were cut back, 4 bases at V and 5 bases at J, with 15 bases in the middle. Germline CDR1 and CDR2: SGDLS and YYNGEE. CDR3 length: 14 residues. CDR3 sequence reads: CASSRILASETQYF. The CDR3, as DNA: TGTGCCAGCAGCCGGATACTAGCATCGGAGACCCAGTACTTC.

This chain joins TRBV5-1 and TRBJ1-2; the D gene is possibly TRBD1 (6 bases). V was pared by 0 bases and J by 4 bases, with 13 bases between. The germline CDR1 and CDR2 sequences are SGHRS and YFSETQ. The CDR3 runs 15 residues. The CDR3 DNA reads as TGCGCCAGCAGCTTGGTGGCAGGGGACCCCTATGGCTACACCTTC. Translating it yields CASSLVAGDPYGYTF.

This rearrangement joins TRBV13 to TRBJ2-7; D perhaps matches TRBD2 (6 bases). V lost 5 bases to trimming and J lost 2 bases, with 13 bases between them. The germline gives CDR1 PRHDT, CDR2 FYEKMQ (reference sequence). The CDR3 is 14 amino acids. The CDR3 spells CASSNRDSTYEQYF. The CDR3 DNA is TGTGCCAGCAGCAACCGGGACTCTACCTACGAGCAGTACTTC.

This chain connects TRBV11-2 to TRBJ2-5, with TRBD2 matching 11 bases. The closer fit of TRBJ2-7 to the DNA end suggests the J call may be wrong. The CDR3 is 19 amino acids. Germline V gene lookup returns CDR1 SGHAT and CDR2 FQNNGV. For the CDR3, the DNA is TGTGCCAGCAGCTTAGATCTGACTAGCGGGGCCCTAATCTCCTACGAGCAGTACTTC. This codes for CASSLDLTSGALISYEQYF.

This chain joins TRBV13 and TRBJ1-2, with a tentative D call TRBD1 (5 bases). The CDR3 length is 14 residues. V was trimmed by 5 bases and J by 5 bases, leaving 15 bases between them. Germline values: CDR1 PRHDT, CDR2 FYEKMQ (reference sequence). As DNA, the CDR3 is TGTGCCAGCAGCCCCCGAGGGACTTCGTATGGCTACACCTTC. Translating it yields CASSPRGTSYGYTF.

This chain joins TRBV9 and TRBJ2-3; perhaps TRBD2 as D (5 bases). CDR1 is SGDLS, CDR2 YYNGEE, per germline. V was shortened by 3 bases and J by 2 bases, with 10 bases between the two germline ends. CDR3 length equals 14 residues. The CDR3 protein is CASSAHLATDTQYF. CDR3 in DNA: TGTGCCAGCAGCGCACACCTAGCCACAGATACGCAGTATTTT. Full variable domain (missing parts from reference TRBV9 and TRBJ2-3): DSGVTQTPKHLITATGQRVTLRCSPRSGDLSVYWYQQSLDQGLQFLIQYYNGEERAKGNILERFSAQQFPDLHSELNLSSLELGDSALYFCASSAHLATDTQYFGPGTRLTVL.

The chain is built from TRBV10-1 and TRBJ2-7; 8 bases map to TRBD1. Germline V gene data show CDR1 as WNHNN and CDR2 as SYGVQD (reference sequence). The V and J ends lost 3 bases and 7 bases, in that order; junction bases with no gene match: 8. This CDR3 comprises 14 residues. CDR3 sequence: CASSDVQGAQEQYF. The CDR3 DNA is TGCGCCAGCAGTGACGTTCAGGGGGCGCAGGAGCAGTACTTC.

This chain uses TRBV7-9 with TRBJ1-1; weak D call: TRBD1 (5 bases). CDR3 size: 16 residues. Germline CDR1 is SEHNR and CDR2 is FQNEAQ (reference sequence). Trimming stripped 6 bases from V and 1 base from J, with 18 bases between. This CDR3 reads CASRTGSGDTNTEAFF. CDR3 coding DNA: TGTGCCAGCAGGACGGGTTCGGGGGATACGAACACTGAAGCTTTCTTT.

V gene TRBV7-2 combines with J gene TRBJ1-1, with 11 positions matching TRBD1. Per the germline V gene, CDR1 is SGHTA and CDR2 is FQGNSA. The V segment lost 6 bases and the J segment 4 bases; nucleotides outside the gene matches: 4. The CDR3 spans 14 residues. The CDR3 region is CASSRTGGGTEAFF. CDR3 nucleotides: TGTGCCAGCAGTCGGACAGGGGGCGGCACTGAAGCTTTCTTT.

The chain's CDR3 is CASTPRLGADGYTF. The CDR3 bases are TGTGCCAGCACCCCCCGTTTGGGGGCAGACGGCTACACCTTC. The genes are TRBV27 and TRBJ1-2, with D tentatively TRBD1 (6 bases). Germline CDR1 is MNHEY and CDR2 is SMNVEV (reference sequence). The length of the CDR3 is 14 residues. The ends were cut back, 7 bases at V and 8 bases at J, with 20 bases in the middle.

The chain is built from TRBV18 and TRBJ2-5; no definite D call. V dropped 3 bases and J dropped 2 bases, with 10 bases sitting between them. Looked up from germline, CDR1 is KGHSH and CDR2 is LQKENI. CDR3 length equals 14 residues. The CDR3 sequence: CASSPITEQETQYF. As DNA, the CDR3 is TGTGCCAGCTCACCGATCACAGAACAAGAGACCCAGTACTTC.

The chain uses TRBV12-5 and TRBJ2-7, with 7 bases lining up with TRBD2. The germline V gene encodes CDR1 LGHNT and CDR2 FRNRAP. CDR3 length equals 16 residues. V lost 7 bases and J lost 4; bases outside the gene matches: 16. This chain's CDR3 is CASAAVSASGDYEQYF. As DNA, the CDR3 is TGTGCTAGTGCCGCGGTATCAGCTAGCGGAGATTACGAGCAGTACTTC.

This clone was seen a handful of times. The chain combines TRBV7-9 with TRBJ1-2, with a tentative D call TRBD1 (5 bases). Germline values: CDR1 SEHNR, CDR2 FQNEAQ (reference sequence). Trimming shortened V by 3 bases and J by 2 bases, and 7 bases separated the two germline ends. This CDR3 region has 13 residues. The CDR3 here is CASSLGGNYGYTF. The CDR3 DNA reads TGTGCCAGCAGCTTGGGGGGGAACTATGGCTACACCTTC.

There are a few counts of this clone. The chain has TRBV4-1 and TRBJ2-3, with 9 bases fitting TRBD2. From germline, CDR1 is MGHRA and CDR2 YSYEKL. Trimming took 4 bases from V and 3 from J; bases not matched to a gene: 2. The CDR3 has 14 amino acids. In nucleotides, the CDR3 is TGCGCCAGCAGCCCGCTAGCGGGAACAGATACGCAGTATTTT. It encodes CASSPLAGTDTQYF.

CDR3 loop: CASSAVSGGNGEQFF. The DNA of the CDR3 is TGTGCCAGCTCAGCTGTTAGCGGGGGGAACGGTGAGCAGTTCTTC. The chain recombines TRBV18 with TRBJ2-1; TRBD2 agrees at 10 bases. Per germline, CDR1 KGHSH and CDR2 LQKENI. The CDR3 runs to 15 residues. J was trimmed by 9 bases and V by 5 bases; bases with no gene match: 10.

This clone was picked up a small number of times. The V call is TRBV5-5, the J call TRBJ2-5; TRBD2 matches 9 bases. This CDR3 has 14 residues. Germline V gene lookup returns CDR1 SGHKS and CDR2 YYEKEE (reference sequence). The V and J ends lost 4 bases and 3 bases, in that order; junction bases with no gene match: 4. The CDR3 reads CASSLLAGEETQYF. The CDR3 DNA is TGTGCCAGCAGCCTGTTAGCGGGGGAAGAGACCCAGTACTTC. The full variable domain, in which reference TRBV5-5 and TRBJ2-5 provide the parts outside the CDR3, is DAGVTQSPTHLIKTRGQQVTLRCSPISGHKSVSWYQQVLGQGPQFIFQYYEKEERGRGNFPDRFSARQFPNYSSELNVNALLLGDSALYLCASSLLAGEETQYFGPGTRLLVL.